This T cell receptor beta chain was identified during a study of cytomegalovirus exposure and HLA in healthy donors. Overall study findings and caveats: TCR beta V- and J-gene trimming was later associated with a missense DCLRE1C variant.

Points on this clone: Antigen: not known.

V was shortened by 3 bases and J by 0 bases, with 12 bases between the two germline ends. Germline CDR1 reads SGHNT; CDR2 reads YYREEE (reference sequence). The CDR3 contains 15 residues. The PCR was carried out with 60 Vbeta primers and 13 Jbeta primers. The assay was immunoSEQ multiplex PCR, and TCRdb's table has in-frame clones only and misses some. The top ten hold 3% to 3.5% of the sample, which has 65,000 to 100,000 clones, more than 70% seen once. The sequenced sample consisted of PBMCs. This receptor was identified in a man between 40 and 49 years old in good health and CMV-seronegative. This sequence joins TRBV5-4 and TRBJ1-1; D is possibly TRBD1 (6 bases). For the CDR3, the DNA is TGTGCCAGCAGCTCTAACAGGGTAATGAACACTGAAGCTTTCTTT. The encoded protein is CASSSNRVMNTEAFF. Full variable domain (rest looked up from reference TRBV5-4 and TRBJ1-1): ETGVTQSPTHLIKTRGQQVTLRCSSQSGHNTVSWYQQALGQGPQFIFQYYREEENGRGNFPPRFSGLQFPNYSSELNVNALELDDSALYLCASSSNRVMNTEAFFGQGTRLTVV.